These 26 T cell receptor beta chains came from one sample sequenced in a study of cytomegalovirus exposure and HLA in healthy donors. 13 Jbeta primers and 60 Vbeta primers were used for the PCR. Assay: immunoSEQ multiplex PCR; the TCRdb copy retains only in-frame clones and omits some. The profile shows 140,000 to 150,000 clones, roughly 80% of them singletons. Specimen: PBMCs. All receptors derive from a man aged 40-49 years in good health and CMV-seropositive.

Note on this clone: The same CDR3 is also encoded by other DNA sequences in this sample. V is TRBV25-1 and J is TRBJ1-1; D is ambiguous. Germline lookup yields CDR1 MGHDK and CDR2 SYGVNS. CDR3 length: 11 amino acids. Trimming shortened V by 5 bases and J by 1 base, and 2 bases separated the two germline ends. CDR3 coding DNA: TGTGCCAGCAGTCGGAACACTGAAGCTTTCTTT. As protein: CASSRNTEAFF.

The V and J genes are TRBV9 and TRBJ2-2; a possible D gene is TRBD1 (6 bases). Trimming took 6 bases from V and 0 from J, leaving 15 bases between them. Germline V gene sequence: CDR1 SGDLS, CDR2 YYNGEE. CDR3 size: 16 residues. The CDR3 loop is CASTPRQDSNTGELFF. Here the CDR3 DNA reads TGTGCCAGCACCCCCAGACAGGATTCGAACACCGGGGAGCTGTTTTTT.

The DNA for the CDR3 is TGCAGCGCCGGAGATCCCAATCAGCCCCAGCATTTT. Amino acid sequence: CSAGDPNQPQHF. This chain joins TRBV29-1 and TRBJ1-5; D gene unclear. V lost 7 bases and J 3 bases, leaving 10 bases between the germline ends. Germline-derived CDR1 and CDR2 are SQVTM and ANQGSEA. This CDR3 spans 12 amino acids.

The genes are TRBV7-9 and TRBJ2-1; 14 bases agree with TRBD2. This CDR3 comprises 15 residues. Trimming cost V 5 bases and J 7 bases; bases outside gene matches: 4. Germline V gene data show CDR1 as SEHNR and CDR2 as FQNEAQ (reference sequence). The CDR3 loop is CASSVRTSGRNEQFF. CDR3 nucleotides: TGTGCCAGCAGCGTCAGGACTAGCGGGAGGAATGAGCAGTTCTTC.

The gene calls are TRBV5-6 and TRBJ2-7; TRBD1 aligns across 10 bases. Germline loops: CDR1 SGHDT, CDR2 YYEEEE. The CDR3 contains 14 residues. J gave up 4 bases and V 0 bases, and 1 base lay outside the gene matches. The CDR3 nucleotides read TGTGCCAGCAGCTTGGGGACAGGGGGATACGAGCAGTACTTC. Amino acids: CASSLGTGGYEQYF.

This clone was observed a few times. The chain employs TRBV30 and TRBJ1-1; the D gene is possibly TRBD1 (5 bases). Germline CDR1 reads GTSNPN; CDR2 reads SVGIG (reference sequence). Trimming removed 4 bases at V and 1 base at J, with 16 bases between. The CDR3 contains 15 residues. This CDR3 is CAWMTAGEGNTEAFF. DNA for the CDR3: TGTGCCTGGATGACAGCGGGTGAGGGGAACACTGAAGCTTTCTTT.

The V gene is TRBV29-1, the J gene TRBJ1-1, with 8 bases matching TRBD1. Germline V lookup: CDR1 SQVTM, CDR2 ANQGSEA. CDR3 size: 13 residues. The trim removed 4 bases at V and 3 bases at J, leaving 4 bases unmatched. The CDR3 region is CSVALTGDTEAFF. In nucleotides, the CDR3 is TGCAGCGTTGCCCTGACAGGGGACACTGAAGCTTTCTTT.

The gene calls are TRBV11-2 and TRBJ2-2; 9 bases line up with TRBD1. V was clipped by 5 bases and J by 4 bases; unmatched bases: 5. The germline V gene has CDR1 SGHAT and CDR2 FQNNGV. The CDR3 spans 15 residues. The CDR3 sequence: CASSKGQGITGELFF. The CDR3 DNA reads TGTGCCAGCAGCAAGGGACAGGGCATCACCGGGGAGCTGTTTTTT.

A note on this clone: The same CDR3 is also encoded by other DNA sequences in this sample. The chain combines TRBV25-1 with TRBJ2-1, with D possibly TRBD1 on 5 matching bases. The CDR3 length is 14 residues. Trimming stripped 1 base from V and 4 bases from J, with 8 bases between. Germline V gives CDR1 MGHDK, CDR2 SYGVNS. As DNA, the CDR3 is TGTGCCAGCAGTGAATTGACAGCATACAATGAGCAGTTCTTC. Translated: CASSELTAYNEQFF.

The chain combines TRBV7-9 with TRBJ1-6, with 7 bases fitting TRBD1. Trimming removed 1 base from V and 5 bases from J; junction bases left unmatched: 2. Germline assignment: CDR1 SEHNR and CDR2 FQNEAQ (reference sequence). The length of the CDR3 is 15 residues. CDR3 region: CASSLERGHNSPLHF. The CDR3, as DNA: TGTGCCAGCAGCTTAGAGAGGGGGCATAATTCACCCCTCCACTTT.

The chain couples TRBV6-4 to TRBJ1-1; 8 bases align to TRBD1. The V gene's germline CDR1 is MRHNA and CDR2 SNTAGT. This CDR3 has 15 amino acids. V was clipped by 3 bases and J by 4 bases; unmatched bases: 7. The CDR3 spells CASSEQAGGITEAFF. CDR3 coding DNA: TGTGCCAGCAGTGAACAGGCAGGGGGCATCACTGAAGCTTTCTTT.

The rearrangement uses TRBV15 and TRBJ1-1, with 9 nucleotides matching TRBD1. V gave up 8 bases and J gave up 0 bases; unmatched junction bases: 4. CDR3 length: 14 amino acids. Germline-derived CDR1 and CDR2 are LNHNV and YYDKDF (reference sequence). This CDR3 reads CATARDRVNTEAFF. CDR3 DNA sequence: TGTGCCACCGCCCGGGACAGGGTGAACACTGAAGCTTTCTTT.

V gene TRBV5-5 combines with J gene TRBJ2-1, with 10 nucleotides matching TRBD2. Per the germline V gene, CDR1 is SGHKS and CDR2 is YYEKEE (reference sequence). The CDR3 runs to 17 residues. V shed 2 bases, J shed 6 bases, and the junction held 11 bases outside the gene matches. The CDR3 sequence is CASSFSVAGGMVNEQFF. CDR3 bases: TGTGCCAGCAGCTTTAGCGTAGCGGGAGGTATGGTCAATGAGCAGTTCTTC.

The gene calls are TRBV5-6 and TRBJ2-2; TRBD1 matches at 9 bases. The CDR3 totals 16 residues. The ends lost 1 base at V and 3 bases at J; junction bases unmatched: 4. From germline, CDR1 is SGHDT and CDR2 YYEEEE. As DNA, the CDR3 is TGTGCCAGCAGCTTGAACAGGGGGCACTACACCGGGGAGCTGTTTTTT. Translation gives CASSLNRGHYTGELFF.

This chain links TRBV4-2 with TRBJ1-3; the match to TRBD1 covers 7 bases. Per germline, CDR1 LGHNA and CDR2 YNFKEQ. With 5 bases clipped from V and 3 bases from J, the junction kept 7 bases outside the gene matches. CDR3 length: 15 residues. CDR3: CASSAQGRVGNTIYF. The DNA of the CDR3 is TGTGCCAGCAGCGCACAGGGGAGAGTTGGAAACACCATATATTTT.

This clone was counted a few times. The chain combines TRBV13 with TRBJ2-1, with 8 nucleotides matching TRBD2. This CDR3 has 15 amino acids. V was clipped by 0 bases and J by 3 bases; unmatched bases: 1. CDR1 and CDR2 from the germline V gene are PRHDT and FYEKMQ (reference sequence). CDR3 region: CASSLGSGVYNEQFF. For the CDR3, the DNA is TGTGCCAGCAGCTTAGGTAGCGGGGTCTACAATGAGCAGTTCTTC. The full variable domain, in which reference TRBV13 and TRBJ2-1 provide the parts outside the CDR3, is AAGVIQSPRHLIKEKRETATLKCYPIPRHDTVYWYQQGPGQDPQFLISFYEKMQSDKGSIPDRFSAQQFSDYHSELNMSSLELGDSALYFCASSLGSGVYNEQFFGPGTRLTVL.

The J gene is TRBJ2-1, the V gene TRBV7-8, with 8 positions matching TRBD2. After removal of 5 bases from V and 2 bases from J, the junction contained 5 bases not matched to a gene. The CDR3 consists of 15 residues. Germline CDR1 is SGHVS and CDR2 is FQNEAQ. The CDR3 nucleotides are TGTGCCAGCAGCCTAACTAGCGGAGCCTACAATGAGCAGTTCTTC. This gives the protein CASSLTSGAYNEQFF.

The gene calls are TRBV10-3 and TRBJ2-7, with a weak D call TRBD2 (6 bases). The CDR3 is 14 amino acids. CDR1 is ENHRY and CDR2 is SYGVKD in the germline V gene. The ends were cut back, 4 bases at V and 0 bases at J, with 10 bases in the middle. The CDR3 DNA is TGTGCCATCAGTGGCCGGGACTCCTCCTACGAGCAGTACTTC. Translation: CAISGRDSSYEQYF.

This clone occurred a few times. The V and J genes are TRBV6-1 and TRBJ1-5; no clear D gene. V dropped 1 base and J dropped 0 bases, with 7 bases sitting between them. The CDR3 runs to 15 residues. Germline CDR1 MNHNS, CDR2 SASEGT. CDR3 sequence (DNA): TGTGCCAGCAGTGAAGACGGTTATAGCAATCAGCCCCAGCATTTT. This gives the protein CASSEDGYSNQPQHF.

This chain connects TRBV4-3 to TRBJ1-4; 8 nucleotides match TRBD1. The V segment lost 4 bases and the J segment 3 bases; nucleotides outside the gene matches: 13. The germline V gene has CDR1 LGHNA and CDR2 YSLEER. This CDR3 comprises 18 residues. The CDR3, as DNA: TGCGCCAGCAGCCCAGACAGGGGAATGACGGCGGCTAATGAAAAACTGTTTTTT. Protein sequence: CASSPDRGMTAANEKLFF.

This clone was recorded once. This rearrangement joins TRBV6-6 to TRBJ2-1; 10 bases align to TRBD2. This CDR3 has 14 residues. CDR1 MNHNY and CDR2 SVGAGI come from the germline V gene (reference sequence). Germline trimming cut 4 bases from V and 4 bases from J; bases unmatched to any gene: 1. The CDR3 reads CASSSSGRYNEQFF. CDR3 DNA sequence: TGTGCCAGCAGTTCTAGCGGGAGATACAATGAGCAGTTCTTC.

The J gene is TRBJ2-3, the V gene TRBV29-1; a weak D match, TRBD1 (6 bases). CDR1 is SQVTM, CDR2 ANQGSEA, per germline. The ends were cut back, 7 bases at V and 0 bases at J, with 11 bases in the middle. The CDR3 extends over 13 amino acids. The CDR3 reads CSAGTRSTDTQYF. As DNA, the CDR3 is TGCAGCGCTGGGACACGAAGCACAGATACGCAGTATTTT.

This clone has just a few counts. This chain links TRBV5-1 with TRBJ2-3; D ambiguous. Looked up from germline, CDR1 is SGHRS and CDR2 is YFSETQ. CDR3 length: 14 residues. Trimming took 2 bases from V and 6 from J, leaving 13 bases between them. CDR3 sequence: CASSFDKIRDTQYF. In nucleotides, the CDR3 is TGCGCCAGCAGCTTCGACAAGATCAGGGATACGCAGTATTTT.

The chain recombines TRBV9 with TRBJ1-4; 10 bases fit TRBD1. CDR3 length: 17 residues. Germline CDR1 reads SGDLS; CDR2 reads YYNGEE. V gave up 7 bases and J gave up 7 bases; unmatched junction bases: 16. The CDR3 DNA is TGTGCCAGCGAGCCGGGACAGGGGCCTCATGGGAGTGAAAAACTGTTTTTT. Translated, it gives CASEPGQGPHGSEKLFF.

The chain uses TRBV6-7 and TRBJ1-1, with unresolved D. TRBV6-7 falls under the ORF class, with uncertain function. The CDR3 spans 14 residues. V lost 7 bases and J lost 6, with 18 bases in between. The CDR3 sequence: CASKECRSFSEAFF. DNA for the CDR3: TGTGCCAGCAAGGAGTGCCGATCATTTTCTGAAGCTTTCTTT.

This clone was seen a single time. V and J are TRBV19 and TRBJ2-3; 13 nucleotides match TRBD2. V shed 6 bases, J shed 5 bases, and the junction held 8 bases outside the gene matches. CDR1 LNHDA and CDR2 SQIVND come from the germline V gene (reference sequence). The CDR3 runs 16 residues. The CDR3 loop reads CASRRTSGSREDTQYF. As DNA, the CDR3 is TGTGCCAGTAGGCGGACTAGCGGGAGTAGAGAAGATACGCAGTATTTT.